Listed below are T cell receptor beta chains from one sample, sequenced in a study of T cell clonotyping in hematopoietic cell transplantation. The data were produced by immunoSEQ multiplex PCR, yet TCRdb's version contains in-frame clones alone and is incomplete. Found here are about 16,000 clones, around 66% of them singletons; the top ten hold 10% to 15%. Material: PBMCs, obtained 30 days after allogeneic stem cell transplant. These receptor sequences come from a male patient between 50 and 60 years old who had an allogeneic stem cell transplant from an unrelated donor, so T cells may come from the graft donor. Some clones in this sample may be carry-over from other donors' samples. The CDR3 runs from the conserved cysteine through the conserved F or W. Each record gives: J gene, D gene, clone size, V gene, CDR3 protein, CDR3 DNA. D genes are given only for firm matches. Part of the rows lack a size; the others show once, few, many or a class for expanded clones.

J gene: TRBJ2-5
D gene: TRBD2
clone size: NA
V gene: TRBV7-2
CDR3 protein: CASGSGLAGVGETQYF
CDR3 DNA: TGTGCCAGCGGCTCTGGACTAGCGGGAGTTGGAGAGACCCAGTACTTC

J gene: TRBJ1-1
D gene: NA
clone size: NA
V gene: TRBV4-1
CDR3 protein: CASTSGTMNTEAFF
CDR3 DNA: TGCGCCAGCACCTCAGGGACAATGAACACTGAAGCTTTCTTT

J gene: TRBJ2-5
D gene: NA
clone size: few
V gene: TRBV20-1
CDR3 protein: CSAIRETQYF
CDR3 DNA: TGCAGTGCAATAAGAGAGACCCAGTACTTC

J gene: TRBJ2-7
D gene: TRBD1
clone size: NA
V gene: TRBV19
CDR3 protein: CASSSVGQGTYEQYF
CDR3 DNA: TGTGCCAGTAGTTCGGTGGGACAGGGAACCTACGAGCAGTACTTC

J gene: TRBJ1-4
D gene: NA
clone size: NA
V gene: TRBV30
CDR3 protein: CAWSVLAGGEKLFF
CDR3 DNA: TGTGCCTGGAGTGTGCTAGCGGGTGGTGAAAAACTGTTTTTT

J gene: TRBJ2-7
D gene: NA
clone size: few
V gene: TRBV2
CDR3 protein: CASNRGGYEQYF
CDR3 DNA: TGTGCCAGCAATAGAGGGGGCTACGAGCAGTACTTC

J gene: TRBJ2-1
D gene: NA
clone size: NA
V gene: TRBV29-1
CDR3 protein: CSVERTNYNEQFF
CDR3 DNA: TGCAGCGTTGAACGGACTAATTACAATGAGCAGTTCTTC

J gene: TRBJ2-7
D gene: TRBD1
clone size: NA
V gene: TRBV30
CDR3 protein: CAWGTGGLYEQYF
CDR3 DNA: TGTGCCTGGGGAACAGGGGGCCTCTACGAGCAGTACTTC

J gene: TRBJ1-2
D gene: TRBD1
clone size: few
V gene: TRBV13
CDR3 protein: CASSLEGEGAYGYTF
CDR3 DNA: TGTGCCAGCAGCTTAGAGGGGGAGGGGGCCTATGGCTACACCTTC

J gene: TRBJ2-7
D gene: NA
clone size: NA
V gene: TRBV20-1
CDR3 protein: CSAKGAYEQYF
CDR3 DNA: TGCAGTGCTAAGGGGGCCTACGAGCAGTACTTC

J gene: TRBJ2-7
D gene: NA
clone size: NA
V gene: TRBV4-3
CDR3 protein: CASSQDWAGIVSGSYEQYF
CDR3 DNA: TGCGCCAGCAGCCAAGATTGGGCAGGGATAGTTTCAGGCTCCTACGAGCAGTACTTC

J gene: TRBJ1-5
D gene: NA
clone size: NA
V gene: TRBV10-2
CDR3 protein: CASRDGSNQPQHF
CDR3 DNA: TGCGCCAGCAGGGACGGTAGCAATCAGCCCCAGCATTTT

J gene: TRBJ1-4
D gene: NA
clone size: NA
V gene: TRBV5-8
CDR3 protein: CASSLGGTTNEKLFF
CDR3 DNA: TGTGCCAGCAGCTTGGGCGGAACAACTAATGAAAAACTGTTTTTT

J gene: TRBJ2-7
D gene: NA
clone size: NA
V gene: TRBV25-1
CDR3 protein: CASSDGGAALPYEQYF
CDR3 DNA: TGTGCCAGCAGTGATGGAGGGGCGGCTCTCCCCTACGAGCAGTACTTC

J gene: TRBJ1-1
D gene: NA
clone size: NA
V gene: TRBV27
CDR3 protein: CASRASVGRMNTEAFF
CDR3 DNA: TGTGCCAGCCGGGCTAGCGTGGGGCGCATGAACACTGAAGCTTTCTTT

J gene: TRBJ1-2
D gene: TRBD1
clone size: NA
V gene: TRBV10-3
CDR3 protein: CAISEDRGGYGYTF
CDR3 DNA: TGTGCCATCAGTGAGGACAGGGGAGGCTATGGCTACACCTTC

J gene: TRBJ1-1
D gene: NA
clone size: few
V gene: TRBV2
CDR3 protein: CASRRTGKNTEAFF
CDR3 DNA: TGTGCCAGCCGTCGAACAGGGAAGAACACTGAAGCTTTCTTT

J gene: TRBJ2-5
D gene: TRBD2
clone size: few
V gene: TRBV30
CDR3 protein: CAAMGLAGVETQYF
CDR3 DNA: TGTGCCGCTATGGGACTAGCGGGAGTAGAGACCCAGTACTTC

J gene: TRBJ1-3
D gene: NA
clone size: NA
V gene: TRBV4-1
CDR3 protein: CASSQDYDSSGNTIYF
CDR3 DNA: TGCGCCAGCAGCCAAGACTATGACAGCTCTGGAAACACCATATATTTT

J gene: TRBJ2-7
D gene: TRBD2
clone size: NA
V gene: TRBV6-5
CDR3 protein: CASNPSGRAVYEQYF
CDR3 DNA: TGTGCCAGCAACCCTAGCGGGAGGGCCGTCTACGAGCAGTACTTC

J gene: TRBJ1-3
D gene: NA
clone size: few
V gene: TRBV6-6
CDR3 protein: CASSYSSGNTIYF
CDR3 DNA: TGTGCCAGCAGTTATAGCTCTGGAAACACCATATATTTT

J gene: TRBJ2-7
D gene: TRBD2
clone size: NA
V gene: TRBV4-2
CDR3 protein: CASSQEASGSGEQYF
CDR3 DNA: TGTGCCAGCAGCCAAGAGGCTAGCGGGAGTGGCGAGCAGTACTTC

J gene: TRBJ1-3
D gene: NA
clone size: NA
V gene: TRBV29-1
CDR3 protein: CSASPGGNTIYF
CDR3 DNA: TGCAGCGCCTCGCCTGGAGGAAACACCATATATTTT

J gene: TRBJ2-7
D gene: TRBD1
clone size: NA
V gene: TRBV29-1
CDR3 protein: CSGGQGHDEQYF
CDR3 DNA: TGCAGCGGGGGACAGGGGCACGACGAGCAGTACTTC

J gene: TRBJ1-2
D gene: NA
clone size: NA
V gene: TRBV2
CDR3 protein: CASLVLPGEGGYTF
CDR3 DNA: TGTGCCAGCCTAGTTCTTCCGGGGGAGGGAGGCTACACCTTC

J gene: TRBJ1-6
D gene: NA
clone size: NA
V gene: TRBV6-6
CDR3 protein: CASFGNRDNSPLHF
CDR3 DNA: TGTGCCAGTTTCGGGAACAGGGATAATTCACCCCTCCACTTT

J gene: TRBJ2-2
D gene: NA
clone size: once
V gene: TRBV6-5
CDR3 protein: CASSSGGSGELFF
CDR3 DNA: TGTGCCAGCAGTTCTGGGGGTTCCGGGGAGCTGTTTTTT

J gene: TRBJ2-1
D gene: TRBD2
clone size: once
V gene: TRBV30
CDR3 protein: CAWEMETSGSHEQFF
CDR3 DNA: TGTGCCTGGGAAATGGAGACTAGCGGGAGTCACGAGCAGTTCTTC

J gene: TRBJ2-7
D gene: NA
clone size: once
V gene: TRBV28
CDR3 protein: CASSSRSSYYEQYF
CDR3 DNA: TGTGCCAGCAGTTCCCGGTCCTCATACTACGAGCAGTACTTC

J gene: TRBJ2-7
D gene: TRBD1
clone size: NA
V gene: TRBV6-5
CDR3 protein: CASSYPDRAHEQYF
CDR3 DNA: TGTGCCAGCAGTTACCCCGACAGGGCCCACGAGCAGTACTTC

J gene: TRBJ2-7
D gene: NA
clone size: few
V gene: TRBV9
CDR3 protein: CASGTGHYEQYF
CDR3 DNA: TGTGCCAGCGGGACGGGACACTACGAGCAGTACTTC

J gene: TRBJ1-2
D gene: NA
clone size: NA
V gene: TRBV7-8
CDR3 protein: CASSLGLGNGYTF
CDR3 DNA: TGTGCCAGCAGCTTGGGACTGGGGAATGGCTACACCTTC

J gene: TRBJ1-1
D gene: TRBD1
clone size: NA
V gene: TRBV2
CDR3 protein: CASIGTGRDTEAFF
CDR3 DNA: TGTGCCAGCATTGGGACAGGGAGGGACACTGAAGCTTTCTTT

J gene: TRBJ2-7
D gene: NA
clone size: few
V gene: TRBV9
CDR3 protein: CASSFGTETYEQYF
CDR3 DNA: TGTGCCAGCAGCTTCGGGACCGAAACCTACGAGCAGTACTTC

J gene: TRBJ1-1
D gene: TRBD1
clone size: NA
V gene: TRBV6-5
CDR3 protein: CASSVQGASEAFF
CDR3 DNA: TGTGCCAGCAGCGTACAGGGGGCGAGTGAAGCTTTCTTT

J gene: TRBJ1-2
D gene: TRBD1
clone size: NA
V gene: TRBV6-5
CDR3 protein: CASSKNDRGIYGYTF
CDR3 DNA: TGTGCCAGCAGCAAAAACGACAGGGGGATCTATGGCTACACCTTC

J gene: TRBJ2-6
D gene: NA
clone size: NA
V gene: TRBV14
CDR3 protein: CASSQDPRDKSSGANVLTF
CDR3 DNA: TGTGCCAGCAGCCAAGACCCCCGGGACAAAAGCTCTGGGGCCAACGTCCTGACTTTC